Given below is one T cell receptor beta chain in context. Antigen unknown. This sample is drawn from a study of blood T cells in healthy people across ages. The CDR3 has 12 amino acids. The germline V and J ends were trimmed by 0 bases and 9 bases, with 8 bases remaining between them. Study-level results: Both higher diversity and more naive CD4+ cells marked long-lived donors when set against aged donors.

Alongside a J-beta primer mix, a sample-barcoded 5' primer served in a second PCR lasting about 7 to 11 cycles. Tagging of each cDNA molecule was performed by a template-switch adaptor with 12 random nucleotides. MiXCR was run by TCRdb on the 5' RACE reads, yielding one entry per CDR3 protein. The repertoire consists of hundreds of thousands of distinct CDR3 sequences, with 58% occurring once and the leading ten covering over 20%. The genes are TRBV12-3 or TRBV12-4 and TRBJ1-1; D call uncertain. The receptor was isolated from a man aged 25 to 40 in good health. The sample consisted of blood. This CDR3 is CASSLAPEKAFF. CDR3 nucleotide sequence: TGTGCCAGCAGTTTAGCGCCCGAGAAAGCTTTCTTT.